This T cell receptor (beta chain) appears in the sequencing data of a study of blood T cell repertoires in COVID-19. Sequencing used immunoSEQ multiplex PCR; TCRdb keeps in-frame clones, though not all of them. This table holds tens of thousands of clones, around 86% found once. This CDR3 comprises 17 residues. The TCR sequence derives from a human donor in a cohort sampled during active COVID-19. The sample consisted of peripheral blood. V is TRBV21-1 and J is TRBJ2-2; TRBD1 was called by the table and not checked on the DNA. TRBV21-1 corresponds to a pseudogene. CDR3 DNA: TGTGCCAGCAGCAAAATCAGGGGGTCCAGATACACCGGGGAGCTGTTTTTT. Its protein product is CASSKIRGSRYTGELFF.